The entry that follows covers one TCR beta chain sequence. What it binds is not known. There are 14 residues in the CDR3. Germline CDR1 is LNHNV and CDR2 is YYDKDF (reference sequence). V lost 5 bases and J 4 bases, leaving 11 bases between the germline ends. The sample comes from a study of T cell responses to AZD1222 COVID-19 vaccine. Study-wide points: Sampling that yielded the repertoires occurred only after the peak T cell response. Targets within unmutated variant regions were reportedly found for nearly half of spike-specific TCRs.

Second-dose intervals near 4 or 12 weeks were combined. Data came from immunoSEQ multiplex PCR; TCRdb stores just in-frame clones and leaves some out. The data show 140,000 or so clones, approximately 90% seen once. The chain joins TRBV15 to TRBJ1-4; no reliable D call. This sequence originates from an adult who received the AZD1222 COVID-19 vaccine. The source was peripheral blood, collected 28 days after the second AZD1222 dose. The CDR3 region is CATSRTANNEKLFF. The CDR3 nucleotides read TGTGCCACCAGCCGGACGGCGAATAATGAAAAACTGTTTTTT.